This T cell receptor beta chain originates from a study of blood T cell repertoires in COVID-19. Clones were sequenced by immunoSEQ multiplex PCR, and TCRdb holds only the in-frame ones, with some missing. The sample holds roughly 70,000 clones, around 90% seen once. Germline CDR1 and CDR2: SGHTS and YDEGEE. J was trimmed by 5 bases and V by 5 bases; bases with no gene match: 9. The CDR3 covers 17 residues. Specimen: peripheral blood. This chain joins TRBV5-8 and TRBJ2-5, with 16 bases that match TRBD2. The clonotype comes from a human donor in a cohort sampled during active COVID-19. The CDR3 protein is CASSLGTSGGVSETQYF. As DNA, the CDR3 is TGTGCCAGCAGTTTAGGGACTAGCGGGGGGGTCTCGGAGACCCAGTACTTC.